The 17 T cell receptor beta chains in this list originate from one sample, sequenced in a study of a mutant IDH1 vaccine in newly diagnosed glioma. Clones were read by immunoSEQ multiplex PCR, and TCRdb kept only the in-frame ones, dropping some. The sample consists of 35,000 to 50,000 clones, around 94% of them appearing once. Time point described: week 35, safety follow-up. It was 300 ug of mutant IDH1 20-mer peptide that made up each vaccine dose, given with topical imiquimod. No antigen has been identified for these receptors. Here the sequenced sample was PBMCs, taken from a glioma patient whose treatment included an IDH1 peptide vaccine. The source is a man between 45 and 60 years old with glioma.

This rearrangement joins TRBV6-5 to TRBJ2-3; TRBD2 is a possible D gene (6 bases). Germline assignment: CDR1 MNHEY and CDR2 SVGAGI. The V end lost 6 bases, the J end lost 6 bases, and 10 bases lay between the germline ends. The CDR3 totals 12 residues. As DNA, the CDR3 is TGTGCCAGCAGAGGAGGGGTTGATACGCAGTATTTT. Translating gives CASRGGVDTQYF.

V usage is TRBV5-8 and J usage is TRBJ1-5, with no clear D. Germline CDR1 is SGHTS and CDR2 is YDEGEE. This CDR3 is 12 amino acids long. The V gene lost 2 bases and the J gene lost 5 bases, with 5 bases spanning the gap. The chain's CDR3 is CASSLLDQPQHF. Here the CDR3 DNA reads TGTGCCAGCAGCTTACTGGATCAGCCCCAGCATTTT.

The chain employs TRBV25-1 and TRBJ2-1; no definite D call. The germline gives CDR1 MGHDK, CDR2 SYGVNS. The CDR3 is made up of 14 amino acids. The ends were cut back, 4 bases at V and 9 bases at J, with 16 bases in the middle. DNA for the CDR3: TGTGCCAGCAGTGGAGCCGGATACGACGGTGAGCAGTTCTTC. As protein: CASSGAGYDGEQFF.

This clone appeared once. J is TRBJ1-1 and V is TRBV14; possible D gene TRBD1, 5 bases. There are 15 residues in the CDR3. Germline CDR1 and CDR2: SGHDN and FVKESK. V was clipped by 3 bases and J by 0 bases, with 11 bases between them. CDR3 loop: CASSQQGMMNTEAFF. CDR3 in DNA: TGTGCCAGCAGCCAGCAGGGAATGATGAACACTGAAGCTTTCTTT. The entire variable domain, with the rest obtained from reference TRBV14 and TRBJ1-1, is as follows: EAGVTQFPSHSVIEKGQTVTLRCDPISGHDNLYWYRRVMGKEIKFLLHFVKESKQDESGMPNNRFLAERTGGTYSTLKVQPAELEDSGVYFCASSQQGMMNTEAFFGQGTRLTVV.

The CDR3 bases are TGTGCCAGCAGCTTTCCAGGGGCGAAGCAGTACTTC. This codes for CASSFPGAKQYF. This chain links TRBV7-8 with TRBJ2-7; tentatively, D is TRBD1 (6 bases). Trimming pared 3 bases from V and 8 bases from J, leaving 11 bases between. CDR1 is SGHVS, CDR2 FQNEAQ, per germline. The CDR3 covers 12 residues.

The V call is TRBV5-6, the J call TRBJ2-3, with a possible D match to TRBD1 (6 bases). This CDR3 spans 16 amino acids. Trimming shortened V by 0 bases and J by 2 bases, and 13 bases separated the two germline ends. In germline, CDR1 is SGHDT, CDR2 YYEEEE. DNA for the CDR3: TGTGCCAGCAGCTTGGGGACAGCCAGTTACACAGATACGCAGTATTTT. Protein sequence: CASSLGTASYTDTQYF.

This clone has a single count. The chain uses TRBV11-2 and TRBJ2-7; D remains ambiguous. Trimming cost V 3 bases and J 0 bases, with 9 bases left between them. This CDR3 comprises 14 residues. Germline loops: CDR1 SGHAT, CDR2 FQNNGV. CDR3 amino acids: CASSLDYSSYEQYF. The CDR3, as DNA: TGTGCCAGCAGCTTGGATTACAGCTCCTACGAGCAGTACTTC.

The rearrangement joins TRBV6-5 to TRBJ2-1; TRBD1 agrees at 7 bases. Trimming at V came to 6 bases and at J to 1 base, leaving 6 bases not matched to a gene. Germline assignment: CDR1 MNHEY and CDR2 SVGAGI. This CDR3 is built from 15 residues. CDR3 DNA: TGTGCCAGCAGCCGAGGGGGCACGTCCTACAATGAGCAGTTCTTC. Amino acids: CASSRGGTSYNEQFF.

The J gene is TRBJ2-7, the V gene TRBV28; 11 nucleotides agree with TRBD2. Germline CDR1 reads MDHEN; CDR2 reads SYDVKM. The CDR3 sequence is 17 residues long. Unmatched junction bases numbered 12, after V lost 6 bases and J lost 2 bases. The CDR3 region is CASSITGGTSGTYEQYF. The CDR3 DNA reads TGTGCCAGCAGCATAACGGGGGGGACTAGCGGAACCTACGAGCAGTACTTC.

The chain recombines TRBV5-4 with TRBJ1-1; D might be TRBD1 (6 bases). Germline CDR1 reads SGHNT; CDR2 reads YYREEE (reference sequence). The V end lost 4 bases, the J end lost 4 bases, and 14 bases lay between the germline ends. This CDR3 comprises 14 residues. The CDR3 sequence: CASSPTGYGTEAFF. DNA for the CDR3: TGTGCCAGCAGCCCCACAGGGTATGGCACTGAAGCTTTCTTT.

The chain employs TRBV5-5 and TRBJ1-5; D is unclear. The V gene lost 3 bases and the J gene lost 0 bases, with 10 bases spanning the gap. CDR1 is SGHKS and CDR2 is YYEKEE in the germline V gene (reference sequence). This CDR3 region has 15 residues. The CDR3 reads CASSSTVASNQPQHF. The CDR3 nucleotides are TGTGCCAGCAGCTCGACCGTGGCTAGCAATCAGCCCCAGCATTTT. The full variable domain, with the rest looked up from reference TRBV5-5 and TRBJ1-5, is DAGVTQSPTHLIKTRGQQVTLRCSPISGHKSVSWYQQVLGQGPQFIFQYYEKEERGRGNFPDRFSARQFPNYSSELNVNALLLGDSALYLCASSSTVASNQPQHFGDGTRLSIL.

J is TRBJ1-5 and V is TRBV18, with a possible D match to TRBD1 (5 bases). V was shortened by 4 bases and J by 6 bases, with 13 bases between the two germline ends. From germline, CDR1 is KGHSH and CDR2 LQKENI. The CDR3 runs to 14 residues. The CDR3 reads CASSLRGFGQPQHF. The CDR3 bases are TGTGCCAGCTCACTTCGGGGGTTTGGTCAGCCCCAGCATTTT.

This rearrangement joins TRBV7-8 to TRBJ2-3; D unclear. From germline, CDR1 is SGHVS and CDR2 FQNEAQ. The CDR3 extends over 13 amino acids. The V end lost 5 bases, the J end lost 2 bases, and 8 bases lay between the germline ends. The CDR3 DNA is TGTGCCAGCAGCCCAGGACCCACAGATACGCAGTATTTT. This sequence encodes CASSPGPTDTQYF.

This clone was seen a single time. This chain uses TRBV7-8 with TRBJ1-5, with D possibly being TRBD1 (5 bases). The CDR3 runs 16 residues. V was cut by 1 base and J by 2 bases, with 12 bases left in between. Germline V gene sequence: CDR1 SGHVS, CDR2 FQNEAQ. The CDR3 protein is CASSLVPARGNQPQHF. CDR3 bases: TGTGCCAGCAGCTTAGTGCCCGCCAGGGGCAATCAGCCCCAGCATTTT.

This clone showed up just once. The V and J genes are TRBV29-1 and TRBJ2-1, with TRBD2 identical over 7 bases. Trimming at V came to 7 bases and at J to 5 bases, leaving 5 bases not matched to a gene. CDR3 size: 12 residues. Germline V gene lookup returns CDR1 SQVTM and CDR2 ANQGSEA. CDR3 DNA: TGCAGCGCTGGAGCGGGGAACAATGAGCAGTTCTTC. It specifies CSAGAGNNEQFF.

The chain links TRBV4-2 to TRBJ2-3, with 12 bases that match TRBD2. Unmatched junction bases numbered 6, after V lost 4 bases and J lost 4 bases. Germline CDR1 LGHNA, CDR2 YNFKEQ. The CDR3 is made up of 16 amino acids. CDR3 region: CASSPRLAGGPDTQYF. The CDR3 DNA follows: TGTGCCAGCAGCCCCCGGCTAGCGGGAGGGCCAGATACGCAGTATTTT.

CDR3 DNA sequence: TGTGCCAGCAGCCCCCCCCGTGGGACTAGCGGGGGGGATGAGCAGTTCTTC. It is translated as CASSPPRGTSGGDEQFF. The gene calls are TRBV28 and TRBJ2-1; 16 bases map to TRBD2. Germline-derived CDR1 and CDR2 are MDHEN and SYDVKM. This CDR3 contains 17 residues. The trim removed 6 bases at V and 8 bases at J, leaving 10 bases unmatched.